The next 2 T cell receptor beta chains were all read from a single sample in a study of identical twins. TCRdb passed the 5' RACE reads through MiXCR, listing each CDR3 protein once. The data show 400,000 to 500,000 distinct CDR3 sequences, roughly an eighth seen once. The same data also contributed to another study, on yellow fever vaccine responses in identical twins.

The material sequenced was CD4+ T cells sorted from blood. The receptors stem from a woman aged 18-29 years in good health.

This clonotype was observed a few times. The chain employs TRBV20-1 and TRBJ2-7; D might be TRBD1 or TRBD2, each matching 5 bases. The germline CDR1 and CDR2 sequences are DFQATT and SNEGSKA (reference sequence). The CDR3 runs to 12 residues. V lost 6 bases, J lost 3 bases, and 12 bases lay in between. DNA of the CDR3: TGCAGTGCCACGGGACCGAGCTACGAGCAGTACTTC. This encodes CSATGPSYEQYF.

This rearrangement joins TRBV12-5 to TRBJ2-1; D not certain. Germline CDR1 LGHNT, CDR2 FRNRAP. The V end lost 1 base, the J end lost 5 bases, and 6 bases lay between the germline ends. This CDR3 is 13 amino acids long. The CDR3 reads CASGLDRHNEQFF. CDR3 nucleotides: TGTGCTAGTGGTTTGGACAGACACAATGAGCAGTTCTTC.